Described below is a single TCR beta chain sequence and its context. The antigen is unknown. The record originates from a study of cytomegalovirus exposure and HLA in healthy donors. Study observations and caveats: Analysis performed later showed TCR beta chains linked to HLA being more clonally expanded than equally common others. A classifier reportedly called cytomegalovirus status with high sensitivity and specificity. Segments of the TCR beta V type were, in most cases, productive about 87% or about 30% of the time in an earlier analysis.

The PCR employed 60 Vbeta primers together with 13 Jbeta primers. Using immunoSEQ multiplex PCR, the repertoire was profiled, and TCRdb retains in-frame clones only, with some absent. The data hold 170,000 or so clones, with 78% observed a single time. The germline CDR1 and CDR2 sequences are MNHEY and SVGAGI. The CDR3 runs 13 residues. The rearrangement uses TRBV6-5 and TRBJ2-5; possibly TRBD2 for D (6 bases). The last part of the DNA fits TRBJ2-7 better; the J call may be wrong. The sequence was collected from a woman aged 45 to 65 in good health and CMV-seropositive. Sequenced material: PBMCs. This CDR3 is CASSPGGFGEQYF. The CDR3 bases are TGTGCCAGCAGCCCAGGAGGGTTCGGCGAGCAGTACTTC.